This TCR beta chain was recorded in a study of CD8 T cells in Susac syndrome. Study outcomes and limitations: Only a relatively small number of individuals were included in the TCR sequencing and HLA analysis. CD4+ T cell repertoires in Susac syndrome lacked clonal expansion.

To note about this clonotype: Its antigen is not identified.

Reverse transcription used 0.5 to 1 ug RNA and random hexamers. The authors amplified TCR beta CDR3 across 54 Vbeta and 13 Jbeta using immunoSEQ multiplex PCR. TCRdb fed the immunoSEQ multiplex PCR reads into MiXCR, producing one record per CDR3 protein. Seen here are about 190,000 distinct CDR3 sequences, approximately 95% observed once, and the top ten hold more than 0.08%. TEMRA cells were enriched by FACS, and CD4+ and CD8+ T cells were negatively isolated. The sample comprised CD4+ T cells from PBMCs. The receptor comes from a human donor with Susac syndrome.

In DNA, the CDR3 is TGTGCCATCAGTGAGGGTCACAGGAGCCTTAATTCACCCCTCCACTTT. Translating gives CAISEGHRSLNSPLHF. This sequence joins TRBV10-3 and TRBJ1-6, with TRBD1 as a possible D gene (5 bases). V gave up 2 bases and J gave up 6 bases, with 14 bases separating them. This CDR3 comprises 16 residues. Germline values: CDR1 ENHRY, CDR2 SYGVKD.